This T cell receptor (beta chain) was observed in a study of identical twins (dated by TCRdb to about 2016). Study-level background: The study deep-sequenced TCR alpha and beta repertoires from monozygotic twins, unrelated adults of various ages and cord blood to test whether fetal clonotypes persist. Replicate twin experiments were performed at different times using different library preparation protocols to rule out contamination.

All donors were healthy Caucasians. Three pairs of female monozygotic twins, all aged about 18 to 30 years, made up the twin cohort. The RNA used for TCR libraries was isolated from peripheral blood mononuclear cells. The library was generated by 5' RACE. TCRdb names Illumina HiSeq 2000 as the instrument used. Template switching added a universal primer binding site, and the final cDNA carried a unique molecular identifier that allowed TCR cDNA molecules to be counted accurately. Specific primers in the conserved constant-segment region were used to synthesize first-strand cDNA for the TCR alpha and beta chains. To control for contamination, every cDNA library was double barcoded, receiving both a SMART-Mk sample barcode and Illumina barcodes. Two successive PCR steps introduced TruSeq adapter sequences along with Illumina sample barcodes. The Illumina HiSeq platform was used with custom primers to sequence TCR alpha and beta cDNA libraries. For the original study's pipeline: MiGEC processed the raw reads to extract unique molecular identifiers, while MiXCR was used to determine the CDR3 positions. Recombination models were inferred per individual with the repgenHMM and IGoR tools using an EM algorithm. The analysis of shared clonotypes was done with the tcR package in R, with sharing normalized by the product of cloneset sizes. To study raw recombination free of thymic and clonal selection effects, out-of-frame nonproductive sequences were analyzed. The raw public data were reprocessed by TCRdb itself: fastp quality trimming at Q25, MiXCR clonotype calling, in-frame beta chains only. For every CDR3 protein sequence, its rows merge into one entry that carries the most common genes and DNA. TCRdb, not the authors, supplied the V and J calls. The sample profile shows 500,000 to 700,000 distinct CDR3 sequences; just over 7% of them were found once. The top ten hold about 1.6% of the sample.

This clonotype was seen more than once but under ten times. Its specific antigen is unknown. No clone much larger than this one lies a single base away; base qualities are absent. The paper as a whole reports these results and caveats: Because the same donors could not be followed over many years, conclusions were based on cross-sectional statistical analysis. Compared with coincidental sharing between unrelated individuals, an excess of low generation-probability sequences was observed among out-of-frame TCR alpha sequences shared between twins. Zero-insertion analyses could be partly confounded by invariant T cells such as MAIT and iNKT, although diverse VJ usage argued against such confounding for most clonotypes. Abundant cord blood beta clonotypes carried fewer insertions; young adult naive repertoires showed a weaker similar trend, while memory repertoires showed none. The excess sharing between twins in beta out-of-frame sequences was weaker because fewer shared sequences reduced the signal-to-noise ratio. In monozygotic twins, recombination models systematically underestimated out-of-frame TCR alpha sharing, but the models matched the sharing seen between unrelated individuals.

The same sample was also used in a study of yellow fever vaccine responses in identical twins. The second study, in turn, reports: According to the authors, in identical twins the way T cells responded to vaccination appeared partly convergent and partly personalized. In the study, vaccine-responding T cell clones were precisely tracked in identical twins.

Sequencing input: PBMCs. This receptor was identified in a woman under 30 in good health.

The CDR3 region reads CASSLTPTGPQETQYF. The DNA sequence follows: TGTGCCAGCAGTCTAACGCCGACAGGACCCCAAGAGACCCAGTACTTC. The chain links TRBV5-6 with TRBJ2-5; TRBD1 might be the D gene, on 6 matching bases. Reading from cysteine to phenylalanine, the CDR3 counts 16 amino acids. Only the CDR3 region is kept as DNA, spanning 48 bases read in frame from base 1. V is shortened by 5 bases, J by 1 base, and the region joining them spans 18 bases. Based on the germline V gene, the CDR1 and CDR2 sequences are SGHDT and YYEEEE.